This record looks at one T cell receptor beta chain sequence and its context. The target antigen is unknown. Each CDR3 protein gets one entry after TCRdb re-called the 5' RACE reads with MiXCR. The sample comprises about 220,000 distinct CDR3 sequences, 7.3% of which are singletons, and approximately 15% rests with the top ten. CDR3 length equals 14 residues. Germline V gene sequence: CDR1 LNHNV, CDR2 YYDKDF (reference sequence). The V end was cut by 1 base, the J end by 1 base, with 7 bases between. The sample belongs to a study of CD8 T cells in ankylosing spondylitis. Whole-study results and caveats: For ankylosing spondylitis blood, a TCR beta motif of eight or nine highly homologous variants appeared characteristic.

The sequence came from a male donor with ankylosing spondylitis. V gene TRBV15 combines with J gene TRBJ2-5; D is undetermined. Sample: blood, either unsorted or a sorted T cell fraction (not recorded which). The CDR3 sequence: CATSRGPAQETQYF. CDR3 in DNA: TGTGCCACCAGCAGAGGGCCAGCCCAAGAGACCCAGTACTTC.